Described below is a single T cell receptor (beta chain) sequence and its context. Its recognized antigen is unknown. Per-base quality was not reported, and no clone a single base away is much larger than it. TCRbeta CDR3 regions were amplified from genomic DNA by means of the immunoSEQ Assay, a bias-controlled multiplex PCR. Processing in the source paper ran as follows. The number of nucleated cells in each sample was estimated by amplification of reference gene primers within the assay. To quantify the absolute abundance of each unique TCRbeta CDR3 rearrangement, sequence reads were collapsed and filtered. For each sample, productive Simpson clonality was calculated as the square root of Simpson's diversity index over productive rearrangements. The clones in this table, taken by TCRdb from immuneACCESS, are in-frame only. Not every clone is retained; where verified, under half of the shortfall comes from an unresolved V gene, and the cause of the rest is unknown. V, J and clone size derive from that table, while D and trimming were established from the DNA sequence. The sample profile shows more than 100,000 clones; more than 85% of them were found once. The ten largest clones represent roughly 6.2% of the sample.

The sample originates from a study of blood T cell repertoires in COVID-19 (dated by TCRdb to 2020 to 2021). Turning to the overall study: The collaborator samples originated in the United States, Italy and Spain and spanned the acute and convalescent phases of COVID-19. The material from the prospective study consisted of cDNA or gDNA derived from T cells, B-cell-depleted T cells, or PBMCs. HLA class I and class II types, where available, came from metadata supplied by the sample provider rather than from assay-based typing. The dataset comprised deeply sampled blood TCRbeta repertoires from subjects exposed to, actively infected with, or recovered from COVID-19. The repertoires were released in a freely available public database intended as a resource for research on the immune response to SARS-CoV-2. The sample metadata nearly always contained a de-identified subject ID, COVID-19 status, age in years and sex. The samples were drawn from the first 160 participants of the ongoing ImmuneRACE study and from roughly 1,300 subjects provided by 6 global collaborators.

In the germline V gene, CDR1 corresponds to KGHSH and CDR2 to LQKENI. Trimming removed 3 bases from V and 1 base from J, leaving 8 bases between the germline ends. Taken from cysteine to phenylalanine, the CDR3 has 14 residues. Just the 42-base CDR3 DNA is kept, in frame starting at base 1. Broad study findings and their caveats: How much clinical and demographic metadata was included differed by source and by participant, and the metadata was provided uncurated.

Collaborating institutions collected whole blood in K2EDTA tubes following their own protocols. Collaborator samples were shipped for TCRbeta analysis as frozen whole blood, isolated PBMCs, or DNA extracted from either sample type. Source material: peripheral blood. This TCR came from a human donor in a cohort sampled during active COVID-19. This chain is built from TRBV18 and TRBJ2-3, with an unclear D gene assignment. The DNA is TGTGCCAGCTCACCGTGGAGTCGCACAGATACGCAGTATTTT. Protein translation: CASSPWSRTDTQYF.